These T cell receptor beta chains were read from a single sample in a study of breast tumors, draining lymph nodes, adjacent tissues. Each CDR3 protein is one row after TCRdb ran MiXCR on the multiplex PCR reads. The repertoire holds about 230,000 distinct CDR3 sequences, about 34% seen once, with around 1.4% in the top ten. What was sequenced was axillary lymph node tissue. The source of these receptors is a female donor with breast cancer. Some clones in this sample may be carry-over from other donors' samples. CDR3s include the opening cysteine and the closing phenylalanine or tryptophan.

v_call cdr3_aa
TRBV4-2 CASSQDGVTQYF
TRBV28 CASSLNRNYGYTF
TRBV30 CAWSFQGRDGYTF
TRBV20-1 CSARDLHRSSYNEQFF
TRBV7-6 CASSLVFGEKETQYF
TRBV12-3/TRBV12-4 CASRTSSGRAFNEQYF
TRBV20-1 CSARDPSGRGETQYF
TRBV12-3/TRBV12-4 CASSFINGQFF
TRBV7-9 CASSPDYYEQYF
TRBV5-6 CASSSQGIYDTGELFF
TRBV10-3 CAISEYISGGPTDTQYF
TRBV18 CASSPQSGRSTDTQYF
TRBV4-1 CASSQNDRGGTDTQYF
TRBV2 CASSVRSSFYGYTF
TRBV2 CASSDPGLAGEETQYF
TRBV28 CASTKMDRVNVEQYF
TRBV3-1 CASSQVWAGGHTGELFF
TRBV5-6 CASSKTSGRANEQFF
TRBV5-1 CASSVSGERHETQYF
TRBV5-4 CASSLETAGDEQFF
TRBV11-2 CASSLVEMGNEQYF
TRBV11-3 CASSSTPNEQFF
TRBV10-2 CASSEARTQYF
TRBV27 CASSLKTGGSYEQYF
TRBV5-8 CASSPRGGAKTQYF
TRBV5-1 CASRLGSDSGANVLTF
TRBV5-6 CASSLIDREWDTIYF
TRBV20-1 CSARRAGGSYEQYF
TRBV4-2 CASSKDRGEEEQYF
TRBV7-6 CASSPGTFNQPQHF
TRBV11-3 CASSLSRAGESEQFF
TRBV9 CASSVKGRDATEAFF
TRBV6-6 CASSYSSTGVEEQFF
TRBV6-1 CASSALNTEAFF